This T cell receptor (beta chain) originates from a study of blood T cell repertoires in COVID-19. V lost 6 bases and J 8 bases, leaving 16 bases between the germline ends. This CDR3 spans 14 amino acids. CDR1 and CDR2 (germline): MNHEY, SVGAGI. As originally analysed: Amplification from reference gene primers served as the basis for estimated nucleated cell counts. Measured with immunoSEQ multiplex PCR; TCRdb has only the in-frame clones, and not every one. That table gives V, J and clone size, and the DNA gave D and trimming. The sample has over 75,000 clones; approximately 90% are singletons. This TCR was sampled from a human donor with active COVID-19. The donor label of this sample is uncertain. The J gene is TRBJ1-4, the V gene TRBV6-5; tentatively, D is TRBD1 (6 bases). Sequencing was performed on peripheral blood. CDR3 protein: CASRGGAVVEKLFF. DNA of the CDR3: TGTGCCAGCAGGGGGGGGGCGGTGGTAGAAAAACTGTTTTTT.